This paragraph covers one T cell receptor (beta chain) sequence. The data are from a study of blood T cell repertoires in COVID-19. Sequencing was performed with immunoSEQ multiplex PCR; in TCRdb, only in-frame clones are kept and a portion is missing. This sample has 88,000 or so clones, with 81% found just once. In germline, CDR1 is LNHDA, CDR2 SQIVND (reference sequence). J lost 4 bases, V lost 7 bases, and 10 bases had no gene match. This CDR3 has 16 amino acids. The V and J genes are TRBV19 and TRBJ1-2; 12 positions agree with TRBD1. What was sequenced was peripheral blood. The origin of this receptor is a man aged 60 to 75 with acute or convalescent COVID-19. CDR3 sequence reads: CASTITGTGGIYGYTF. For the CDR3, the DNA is TGTGCCAGTACCATCACCGGGACAGGGGGCATCTATGGCTACACCTTC.